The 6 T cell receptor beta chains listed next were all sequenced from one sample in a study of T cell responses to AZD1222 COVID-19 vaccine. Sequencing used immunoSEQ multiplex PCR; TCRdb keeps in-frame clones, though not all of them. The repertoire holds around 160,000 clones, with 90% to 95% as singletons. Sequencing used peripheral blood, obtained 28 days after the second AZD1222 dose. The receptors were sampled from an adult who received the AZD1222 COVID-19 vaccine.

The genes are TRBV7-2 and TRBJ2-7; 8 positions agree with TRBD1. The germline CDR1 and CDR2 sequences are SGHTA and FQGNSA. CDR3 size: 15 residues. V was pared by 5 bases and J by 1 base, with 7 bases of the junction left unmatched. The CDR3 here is CASSPSTGGSYEQYF. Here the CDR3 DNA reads TGTGCCAGCAGCCCCTCTACAGGGGGTTCCTACGAGCAGTACTTC.

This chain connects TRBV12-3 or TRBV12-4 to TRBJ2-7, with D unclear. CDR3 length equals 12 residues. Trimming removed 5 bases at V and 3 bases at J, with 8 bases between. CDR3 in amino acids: CASSPALYEQYF. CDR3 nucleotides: TGTGCCAGCAGTCCCGCACTCTACGAGCAGTACTTC.

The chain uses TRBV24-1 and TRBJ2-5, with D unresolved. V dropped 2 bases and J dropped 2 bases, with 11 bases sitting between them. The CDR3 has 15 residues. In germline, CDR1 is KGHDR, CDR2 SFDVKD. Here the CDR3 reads CATSDSTGVQETQYF. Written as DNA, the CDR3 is TGTGCCACCAGTGATTCGACGGGTGTACAAGAGACCCAGTACTTC.

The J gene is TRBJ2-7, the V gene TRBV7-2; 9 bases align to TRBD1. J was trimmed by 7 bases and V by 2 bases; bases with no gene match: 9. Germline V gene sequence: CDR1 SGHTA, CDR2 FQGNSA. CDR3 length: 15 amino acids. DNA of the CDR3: TGTGCCAGCAGCTTACGTGGACAGGGGTCGGGAGAGCAGTACTTC. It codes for CASSLRGQGSGEQYF.

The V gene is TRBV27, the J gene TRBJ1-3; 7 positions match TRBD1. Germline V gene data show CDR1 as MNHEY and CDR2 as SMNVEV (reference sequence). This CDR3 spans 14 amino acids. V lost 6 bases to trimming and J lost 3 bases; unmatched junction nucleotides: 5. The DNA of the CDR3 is TGTGCCAGCAGCCCGACAGGGTTTGGAAACACCATATATTTT. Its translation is CASSPTGFGNTIYF.

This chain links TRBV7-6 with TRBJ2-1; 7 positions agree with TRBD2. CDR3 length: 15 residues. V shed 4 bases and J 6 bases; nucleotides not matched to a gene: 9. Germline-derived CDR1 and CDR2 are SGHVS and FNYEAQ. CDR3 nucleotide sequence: TGTGCCAGCAGCTCTCCCTATGGGGGGGGCAATGAGCAGTTCTTC. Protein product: CASSSPYGGGNEQFF. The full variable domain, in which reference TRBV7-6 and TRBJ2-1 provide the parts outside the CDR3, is GAGVSQSPRYKVTKRGQDVALRCDPISGHVSLYWYRQALGQGPEFLTYFNYEAQQDKSGLPNDRFSAERPEGSISTLTIQRTEQRDSAMYRCASSSPYGGGNEQFFGPGTRLTVL.